The 7 T cell receptor beta chains given below trace back to one sample, sequenced in a study of T cell repertoires in cytomegalovirus infection. A single record per CDR3 protein comes from TCRdb applying MiXCR to the reads. The data contain about 230,000 distinct CDR3 sequences, 6% to 8% of them seen just once; the ten biggest clones take up around 6.5%. The sequencing sample was made of PBMCs. The receptor set was obtained from a human donor in good health (CMV status not recorded). Some clones in this sample may be carry-over from other donors' samples.

The chain combines TRBV24-1 with TRBJ2-5; 11 nucleotides agree with TRBD2. With V trimmed by 0 bases and J by 5 bases, 10 bases remained unmatched. Germline V gene lookup returns CDR1 KGHDR and CDR2 SFDVKD. This CDR3 contains 18 residues. The CDR3 sequence: CATSDLRLAGGQEETQYF. The CDR3 DNA sequence: TGTGCCACCAGTGATTTGCGGCTAGCGGGGGGTCAAGAGGAGACCCAGTACTTC.

This clonotype came up many times. The V gene is TRBV6-2 or TRBV6-3, the J gene TRBJ1-1; D is uncertain. CDR1 and CDR2 from the germline V gene are MNHEY and SVGEGT. Trimming left V 5 bases short and J 0 bases short, with 16 bases between. The CDR3 runs to 16 residues. CDR3 sequence reads: CASSLSTVTMNTEAFF. The CDR3 DNA is TGTGCCAGCAGTCTCTCAACCGTCACTATGAACACTGAAGCTTTCTTT.

This clonotype was recorded at least ten times. V is TRBV5-1 and J is TRBJ1-1; possibly TRBD1 for D (5 bases). The germline V gene encodes CDR1 SGHRS and CDR2 YFSETQ. The CDR3 contains 14 residues. Trimming left V 4 bases short and J 6 bases short, with 16 bases between. CDR3 amino acids: CASSLGRGDAEAFF. The CDR3 DNA sequence: TGCGCCAGCAGCCTGGGACGGGGGGACGCTGAAGCTTTCTTT.

This clonotype has at least ten counts. This chain uses TRBV7-2 with TRBJ1-1; D is ambiguous. The CDR3 is 12 amino acids. Per germline, CDR1 SGHTA and CDR2 FQGNSA. Trimming removed 3 bases at V and 7 bases at J, with 9 bases between. CDR3 loop: CASSLGWLEAFF. As DNA, the CDR3 is TGTGCCAGCAGCTTGGGGTGGCTTGAAGCTTTCTTT. The whole variable domain, filled in from reference TRBV7-2 and TRBJ1-1, reads GAGVSQSPSNKVTEKGKDVELRCDPISGHTALYWYRQSLGQGLEFLIYFQGNSAPDKSGLPSDRFSAERTGGSVSTLTIQRTQQEDSAVYLCASSLGWLEAFFGQGTRLTVV.

The sample holds many counts of this clonotype. This chain uses TRBV10-3 with TRBJ1-2, with 7 bases matching TRBD1. This CDR3 is 13 amino acids long. Germline V gene lookup returns CDR1 ENHRY and CDR2 SYGVKD. V shed 9 bases and J 4 bases; nucleotides not matched to a gene: 8. The CDR3: CAMSSGTVYGYTF. CDR3 sequence (DNA): TGTGCCATGTCTTCCGGGACAGTCTATGGCTACACCTTC.

This clonotype was recorded at least ten times. The chain links TRBV29-1 to TRBJ1-1, with a weak D call TRBD1 (6 bases). Per germline, CDR1 SQVTM and CDR2 ANQGSEA. V lost 7 bases and J 0 bases, leaving 12 bases between the germline ends. The CDR3 totals 13 residues. As DNA, the CDR3 is TGCAGCGCCCCAGGACAGCTGAACACTGAAGCTTTCTTT. Amino acids: CSAPGQLNTEAFF. Together with reference TRBV29-1 and TRBJ1-1, the CDR3 gives the full variable domain: SAVISQKPSRDICQRGTSLTIQCQVDSQVTMMFWYRQQPGQSLTLIATANQGSEATYESGFVIDKFPISRPNLTFSTLTVSNMSPEDSSIYLCSAPGQLNTEAFFGQGTRLTVV.

This clonotype was seen repeatedly, ten times or more. The genes are TRBV28 and TRBJ2-2; the match to TRBD1 covers 8 bases. Germline loops: CDR1 MDHEN, CDR2 SYDVKM. This CDR3 has 16 residues. Trimming at V came to 11 bases and at J to 2 bases, leaving 13 bases not matched to a gene. CDR3 amino acids: CALQEHGQGNTGELFF. The CDR3 DNA is TGTGCCTTACAAGAACACGGACAGGGAAACACCGGGGAGCTGTTTTTT.